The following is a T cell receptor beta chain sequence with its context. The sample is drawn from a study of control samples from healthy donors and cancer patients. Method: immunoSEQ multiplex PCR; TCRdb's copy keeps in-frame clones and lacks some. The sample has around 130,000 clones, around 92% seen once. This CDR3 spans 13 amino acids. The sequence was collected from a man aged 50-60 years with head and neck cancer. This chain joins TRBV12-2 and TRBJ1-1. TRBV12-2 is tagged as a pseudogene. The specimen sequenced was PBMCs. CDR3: CASPTQMNTEAFF. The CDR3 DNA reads TGTGCAAGTCCTACCCAAATGAACACTGAAGCTTTCTTT.